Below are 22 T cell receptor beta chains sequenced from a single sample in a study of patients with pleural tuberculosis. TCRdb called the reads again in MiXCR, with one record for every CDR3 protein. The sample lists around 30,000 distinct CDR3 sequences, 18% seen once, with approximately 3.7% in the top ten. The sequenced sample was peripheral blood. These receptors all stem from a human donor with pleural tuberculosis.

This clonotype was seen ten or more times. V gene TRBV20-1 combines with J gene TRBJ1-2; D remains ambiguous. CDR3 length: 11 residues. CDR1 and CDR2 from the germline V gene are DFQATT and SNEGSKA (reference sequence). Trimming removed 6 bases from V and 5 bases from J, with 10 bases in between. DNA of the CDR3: TGCAGTGCCGGACGCTGGTATGGCTACACCTTC. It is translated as CSAGRWYGYTF.

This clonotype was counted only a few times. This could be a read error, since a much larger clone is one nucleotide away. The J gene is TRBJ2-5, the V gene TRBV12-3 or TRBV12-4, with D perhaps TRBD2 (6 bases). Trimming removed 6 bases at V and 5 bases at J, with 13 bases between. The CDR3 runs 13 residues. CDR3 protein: CASSFPGVETQYF. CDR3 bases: TGTGCCAGCAGCTTCCCGGGGGTTGAGACCCAGTACTTC.

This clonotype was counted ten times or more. The CDR3 sequence is CASSPASGGADTQYF. In DNA form, the CDR3 reads TGTGCCAGCTCACCAGCTAGCGGGGGGGCAGATACGCAGTATTTT. V is TRBV18 and J is TRBJ2-3, with TRBD2 matching over 12 bases. J lost 4 bases, V lost 2 bases, and 1 base had no gene match. This CDR3 comprises 15 residues. The V gene's germline CDR1 is KGHSH and CDR2 LQKENI. Based on the CDR3 plus reference TRBV18 and TRBJ2-3, the full variable domain is NAGVMQNPRHLVRRRGQEARLRCSPMKGHSHVYWYRQLPEEGLKFMVYLQKENIIDESGMPKERFSAEFPKEGPSILRIQQVVRGDSAAYFCASSPASGGADTQYFGPGTRLTVL.

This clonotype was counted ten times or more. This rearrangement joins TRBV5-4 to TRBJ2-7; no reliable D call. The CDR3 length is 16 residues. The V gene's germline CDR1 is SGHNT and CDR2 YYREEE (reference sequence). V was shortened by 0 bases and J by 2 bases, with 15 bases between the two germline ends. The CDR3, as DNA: TGTGCCAGCAGCTTGGACAGTGCTCCTGCACCCTACGAGCAGTACTTC. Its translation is CASSLDSAPAPYEQYF.

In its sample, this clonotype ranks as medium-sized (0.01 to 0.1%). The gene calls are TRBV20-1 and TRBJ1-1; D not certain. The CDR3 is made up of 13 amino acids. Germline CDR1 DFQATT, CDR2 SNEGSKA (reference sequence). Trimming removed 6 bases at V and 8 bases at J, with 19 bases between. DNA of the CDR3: TGCAGTGCCCTTCTACCCGTAGGCTACGAAGCTTTCTTT. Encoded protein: CSALLPVGYEAFF.

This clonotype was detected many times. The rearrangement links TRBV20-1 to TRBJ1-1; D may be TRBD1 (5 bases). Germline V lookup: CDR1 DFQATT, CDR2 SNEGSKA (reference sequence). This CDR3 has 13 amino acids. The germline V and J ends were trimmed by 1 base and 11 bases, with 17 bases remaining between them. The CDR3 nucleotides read TGCAGTGCTAGAGGGTCTTCGGACACTCCGGCTTTCTTT. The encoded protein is CSARGSSDTPAFF.

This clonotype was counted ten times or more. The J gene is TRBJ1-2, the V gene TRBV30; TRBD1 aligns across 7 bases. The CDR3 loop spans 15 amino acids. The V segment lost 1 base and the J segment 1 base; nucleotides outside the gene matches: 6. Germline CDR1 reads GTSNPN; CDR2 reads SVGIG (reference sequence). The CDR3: CAWSEGGGINYGYTF. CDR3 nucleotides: TGTGCCTGGAGTGAAGGGGGCGGCATTAACTATGGCTACACCTTC.

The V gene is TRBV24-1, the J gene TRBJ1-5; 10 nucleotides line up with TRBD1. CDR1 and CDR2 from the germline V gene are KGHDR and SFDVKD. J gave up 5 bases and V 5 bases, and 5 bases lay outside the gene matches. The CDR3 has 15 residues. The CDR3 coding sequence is TGTGCCACCAGTGCTCGGACAGGGGGATATCAGCCCCAGCATTTT. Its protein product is CATSARTGGYQPQHF.

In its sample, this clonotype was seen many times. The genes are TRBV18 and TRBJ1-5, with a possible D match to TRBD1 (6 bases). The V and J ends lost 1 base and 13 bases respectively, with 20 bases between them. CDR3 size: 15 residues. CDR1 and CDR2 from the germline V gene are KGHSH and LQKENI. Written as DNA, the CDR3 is TGTGCCAGCTCACCACAAAGGGACACCCCGAAATTACAGCATTTT. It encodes CASSPQRDTPKLQHF.

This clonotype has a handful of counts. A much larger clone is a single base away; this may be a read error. The CDR3 region has the DNA TGTGTCAGCAGAACCAGACCCGAAGAGACCCAGTACTTC. Amino acids: CVSRTRPEETQYF. The chain carries TRBV7-9 and TRBJ2-5; D not certain. Germline V gene data show CDR1 as SEHNR and CDR2 as FQNEAQ (reference sequence). The CDR3 sequence is 13 residues long. Using reference TRBV7-9 and TRBJ2-5 for the parts outside the CDR3, the full variable domain is DTGVSQNPRHKITKRGQNVTFRCDPISEHNRLYWYRQTLGQGPEFLTYFQNEAQLEKSRLLSDRFSAERPKGSFSTLEIQRTEQGDSAMYLCVSRTRPEETQYFGPGTRLLVL.

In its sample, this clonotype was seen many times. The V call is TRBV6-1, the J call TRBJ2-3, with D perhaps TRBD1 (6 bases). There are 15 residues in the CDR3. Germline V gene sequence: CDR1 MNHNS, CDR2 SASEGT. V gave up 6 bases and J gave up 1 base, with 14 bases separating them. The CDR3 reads CASRDTGRGTDTQYF. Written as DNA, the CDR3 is TGTGCCAGCAGGGATACAGGGCGTGGCACAGATACGCAGTATTTT.

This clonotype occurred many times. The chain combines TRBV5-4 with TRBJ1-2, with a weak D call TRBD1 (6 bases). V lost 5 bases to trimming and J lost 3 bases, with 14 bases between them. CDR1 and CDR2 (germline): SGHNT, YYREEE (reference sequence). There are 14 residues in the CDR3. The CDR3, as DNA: TGTGCCAGCAGACCACAGGGTCAGGACTATGGCTACACCTTC. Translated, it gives CASRPQGQDYGYTF.

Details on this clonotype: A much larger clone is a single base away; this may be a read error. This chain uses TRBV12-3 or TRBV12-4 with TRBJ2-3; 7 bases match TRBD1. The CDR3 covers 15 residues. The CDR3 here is CASSPPRGSTDTQDF. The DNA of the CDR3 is TGTGCCAGCAGCCCTCCCAGGGGGAGCACAGATACGCAGGATTTT.

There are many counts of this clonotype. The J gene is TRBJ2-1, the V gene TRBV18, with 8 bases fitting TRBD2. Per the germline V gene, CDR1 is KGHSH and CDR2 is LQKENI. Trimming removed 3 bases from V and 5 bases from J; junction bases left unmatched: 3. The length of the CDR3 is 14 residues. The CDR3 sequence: CASSPGLEDNEQFF. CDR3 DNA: TGTGCCAGCTCACCGGGACTAGAGGACAATGAGCAGTTCTTC.

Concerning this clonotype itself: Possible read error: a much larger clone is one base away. Written as DNA, the CDR3 is TGTGCCGGCAGCTCCTTCGACAGTGGGGAGACCCAGTACTTC. As protein: CAGSSFDSGETQYF. This sequence joins TRBV9 and TRBJ2-5; weak D call: TRBD1 (5 bases). The CDR3 is 14 residues long. Germline CDR1 and CDR2: SGDLS and YYNGEE. The whole variable domain, remainder taken from reference TRBV9 and TRBJ2-5, is DSGVTQTPKHLITATGQRVTLRCSPRSGDLSVYWYQQSLDQGLQFLIQYYNGEERAKGNILERFSAQQFPDLHSELNLSSLELGDSALYFCAGSSFDSGETQYFGPGTRLLVL.

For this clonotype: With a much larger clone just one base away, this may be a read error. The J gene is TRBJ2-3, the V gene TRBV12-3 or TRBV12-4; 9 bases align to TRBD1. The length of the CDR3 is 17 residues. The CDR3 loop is CSSSYAWTGASTDTQYF. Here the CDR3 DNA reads TGTTCCAGCAGTTACGCTTGGACAGGGGCCTCCACAGATACGCAGTATTTT.

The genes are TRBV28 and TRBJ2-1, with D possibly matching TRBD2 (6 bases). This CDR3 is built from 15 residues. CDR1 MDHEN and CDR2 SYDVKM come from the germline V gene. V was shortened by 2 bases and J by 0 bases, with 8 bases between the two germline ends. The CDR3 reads CASSLNGGSYNEQFF. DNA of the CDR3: TGTGCCAGCAGTTTAAACGGGGGCTCCTACAATGAGCAGTTCTTC.

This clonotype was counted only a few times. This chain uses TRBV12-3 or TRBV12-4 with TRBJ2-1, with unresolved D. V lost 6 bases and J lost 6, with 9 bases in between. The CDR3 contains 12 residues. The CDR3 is CASSPLGNEQFF. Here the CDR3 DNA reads TGTGCCAGCAGCCCCCTAGGCAATGAGCAGTTCTTC.

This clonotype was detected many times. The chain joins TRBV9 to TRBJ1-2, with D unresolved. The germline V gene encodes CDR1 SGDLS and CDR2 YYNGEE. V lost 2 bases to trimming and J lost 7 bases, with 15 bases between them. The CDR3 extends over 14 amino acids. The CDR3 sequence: CASSVQPPSSGYTF. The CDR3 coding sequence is TGTGCCAGCAGCGTTCAACCCCCAAGCTCTGGCTACACCTTC.

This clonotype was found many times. The CDR3 reads CASSPTTGRETQYF. DNA for the CDR3: TGTGCCAGCAGCCCGACGACAGGGAGAGAGACCCAGTACTTC. The chain is built from TRBV3-1 and TRBJ2-5, with 7 bases aligning to TRBD1. The ends lost 4 bases at V and 4 bases at J; junction bases unmatched: 6. CDR1 LGHDT and CDR2 YNNKEL come from the germline V gene (reference sequence). The CDR3 extends over 14 amino acids.

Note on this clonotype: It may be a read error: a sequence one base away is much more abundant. The CDR3 region has the DNA TGTGCCAGCAGCCTAACACGGGGGAATGAGCAGTCCTTC. As protein: CASSLTRGNEQSF. The chain recombines TRBV3-1 with TRBJ2-1; possibly TRBD2 for D (6 bases). The germline gives CDR1 LGHDT, CDR2 YNNKEL (reference sequence). CDR3 length equals 13 residues.

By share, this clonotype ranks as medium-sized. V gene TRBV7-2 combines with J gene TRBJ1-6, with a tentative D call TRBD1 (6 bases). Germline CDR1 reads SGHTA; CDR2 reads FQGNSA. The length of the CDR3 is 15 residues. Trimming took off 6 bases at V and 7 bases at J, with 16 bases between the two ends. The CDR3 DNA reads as TGTGCCAGCAGACTCCAGGGGTTTAGGAATTCACCCCTCCACTTT. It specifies CASRLQGFRNSPLHF.